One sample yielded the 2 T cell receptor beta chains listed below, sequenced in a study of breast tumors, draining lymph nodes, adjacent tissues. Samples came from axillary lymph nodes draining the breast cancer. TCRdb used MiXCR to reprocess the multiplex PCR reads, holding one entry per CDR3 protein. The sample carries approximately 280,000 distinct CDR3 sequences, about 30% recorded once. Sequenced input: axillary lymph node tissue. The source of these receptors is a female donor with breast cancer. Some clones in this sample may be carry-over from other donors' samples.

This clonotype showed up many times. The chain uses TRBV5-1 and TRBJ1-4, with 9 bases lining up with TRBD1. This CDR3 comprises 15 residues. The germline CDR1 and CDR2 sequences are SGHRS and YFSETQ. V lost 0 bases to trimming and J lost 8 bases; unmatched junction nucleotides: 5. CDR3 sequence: CASSLGQGGEEKLFF. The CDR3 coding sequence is TGCGCCAGCAGCTTGGGACAGGGGGGCGAAGAAAAACTGTTTTTT.

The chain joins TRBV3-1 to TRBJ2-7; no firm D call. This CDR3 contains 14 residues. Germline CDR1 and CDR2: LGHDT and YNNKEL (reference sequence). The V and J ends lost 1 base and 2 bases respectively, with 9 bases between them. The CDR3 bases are TGTGCCAGCAGCCAAGGGGGTATGACCTACGAGCAGTACTTC. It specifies CASSQGGMTYEQYF.